This record concerns one T cell receptor beta chain sequence. The antigen this receptor binds is unknown. Base-call qualities are not available, and no considerably larger clone is one nucleotide away. TCRbeta CDR3 regions were amplified from genomic DNA using the immunoSEQ Assay, a bias-controlled multiplex PCR. Per the original workflow: The number of nucleated cells in each sample was estimated by amplification of reference gene primers within the assay. To quantify the absolute abundance of each unique TCRbeta CDR3 rearrangement, sequence reads were collapsed and filtered. For each sample, productive Simpson clonality was calculated as the square root of Simpson's diversity index over productive rearrangements. Sourced from immuneACCESS, this table was stored by TCRdb with only in-frame sequences that have V and J called. A share of the clones is absent; for the studies checked, an unresolved V gene accounts for under half, and the remainder has no known explanation. That table supplies the V and J calls and clone size; D and trimming were determined from the DNA. The sample yields 100,000 to 140,000 clones; around nine tenths were counted once. Roughly 1.2% of the sample lies in the top ten.

The source of the sample is a study of blood T cell repertoires in COVID-19 (dated by TCRdb to the early 2020s). About the full investigation: Collaborator samples came from the United States, Italy and Spain and covered acute and convalescent phases of COVID-19. The material from the prospective study consisted of cDNA or gDNA derived from T cells, B-cell-depleted T cells, or PBMCs. Subjects who had been exposed to COVID-19, were actively infected with it, or had recovered from it provided the deeply sampled blood TCRbeta repertoires that made up the dataset. The repertoires were released in a freely available public database intended as a resource for research on the immune response to SARS-CoV-2. The samples were drawn from the first 160 participants of the ongoing ImmuneRACE study and from about 1,200 subjects provided by 6 global collaborators. A de-identified subject ID, COVID-19 status, age in years and sex were almost always included in the sample metadata. Where HLA class I and class II types were available, the types were taken from metadata supplied by the sample provider, not from assay-based typing. Summary of the overall study and its limitations: How much clinical and demographic metadata was included differed by source and by participant, and the metadata was provided uncurated.

Collaborating institutions collected whole blood in K2EDTA tubes following their own protocols. For TCRbeta analysis, collaborators shipped samples in one of three forms: frozen whole blood, isolated PBMCs, or DNA extracted from either of those sample types. The V end loses 1 base and the J end loses 5 bases, and a stretch of 9 bases separates them. The CDR3 has 14 amino acids, counting the end cysteine and phenylalanine. The retained sequence is limited to the CDR3, 42 bases, with the frame set at the first base. CDR1 LGHNA and CDR2 YSLEER were looked up in the germline V gene. The sequence was collected from a woman younger than 45 with acute or convalescent COVID-19. The source material was peripheral blood. The rearrangement joined TRBV4-3 to TRBJ2-4; the best D guess is TRBD1, with 5 bases matching. The CDR3 here reads CASSQAGYENIQYF. The bases are TGCGCCAGCAGCCAAGCAGGGTACGAAAACATTCAGTACTTC.